The clone carrying this TCR beta chain was counted ten times or more. This sample was included in a study of T-cell memory formation after mild COVID-19. Background on the study: Largely donor-specific TCR clusters were found.

TCRdb re-derived calls from the 5' RACE reads in MiXCR, one entry per CDR3 protein. This sample carries hundreds of thousands of distinct CDR3 sequences, around 21% of them seen once, and the ten largest clones take about an eighth. The germline V gene encodes CDR1 MNHEY and CDR2 SVGEGT. This CDR3 has 17 amino acids. V lost 8 bases, J lost 6 bases, and 21 bases stayed unmatched. The sample was PBMCs or a T cell subset sorted from them (not recorded which). The chain couples TRBV6-2 or TRBV6-3 to TRBJ2-7; 8 bases fit TRBD2. The TCR sequence derives from an adult woman who had mild COVID-19 (a few samples of this study predate the infection). Cell type and time point are not known. The CDR3 DNA sequence: TGTGCCAGCGGTCACTTCCGACGGGAGGGCCTTGTGTTCGAGCAGTACTTC. The encoded protein is CASGHFRREGLVFEQYF.